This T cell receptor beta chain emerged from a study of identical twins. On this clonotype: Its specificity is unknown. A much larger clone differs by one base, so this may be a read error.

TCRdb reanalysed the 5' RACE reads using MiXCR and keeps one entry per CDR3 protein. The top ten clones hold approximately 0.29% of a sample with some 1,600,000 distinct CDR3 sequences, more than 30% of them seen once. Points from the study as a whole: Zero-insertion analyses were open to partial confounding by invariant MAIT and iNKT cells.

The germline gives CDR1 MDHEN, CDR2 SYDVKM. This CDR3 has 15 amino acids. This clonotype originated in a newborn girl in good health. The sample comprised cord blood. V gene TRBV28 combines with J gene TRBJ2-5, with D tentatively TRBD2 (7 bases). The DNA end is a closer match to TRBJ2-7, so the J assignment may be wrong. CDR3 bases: TGTGCCAGCAGCATGGGACGGGGGGCAATCTACGAGCAGTACTTC. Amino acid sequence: CASSMGRGAIYEQYF.